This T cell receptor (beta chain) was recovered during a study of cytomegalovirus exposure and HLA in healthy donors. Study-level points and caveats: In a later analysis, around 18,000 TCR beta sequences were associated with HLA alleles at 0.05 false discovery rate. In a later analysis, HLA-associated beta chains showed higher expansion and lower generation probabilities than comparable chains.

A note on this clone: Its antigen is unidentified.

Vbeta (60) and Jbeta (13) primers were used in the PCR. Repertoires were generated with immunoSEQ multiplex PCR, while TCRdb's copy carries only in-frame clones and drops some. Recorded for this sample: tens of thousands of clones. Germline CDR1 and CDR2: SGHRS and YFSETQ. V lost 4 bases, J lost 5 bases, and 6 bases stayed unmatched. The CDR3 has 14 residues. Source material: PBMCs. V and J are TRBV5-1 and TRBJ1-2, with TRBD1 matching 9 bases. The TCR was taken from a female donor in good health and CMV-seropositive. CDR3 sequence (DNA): TGCGCCAGCAGCATGGGGGACAGGGAATATGGCTACACCTTC. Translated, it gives CASSMGDREYGYTF.